The present T cell receptor beta chain was sequenced within a study of T cells in localized non-small cell lung cancer. General study findings and limits: Owing to sequencing of a solitary tumor region, heterogeneity cannot be discounted. With higher T cell density in blood came longer overall survival. Clonality of T cells reached its maximum in uninvolved adjacent lung, surpassing tumor.

Repertoires were generated with immunoSEQ multiplex PCR, while TCRdb's copy carries only in-frame clones and drops some. The table lists 15,000 to 20,000 clones, roughly 82% of them singletons. Trimming left V 1 base short and J 1 base short, with 10 bases between. Germline CDR1 is LGHNA and CDR2 is YSLEER. The CDR3 extends over 15 amino acids. Concerning this clone itself: What it binds is unknown.

This chain uses TRBV4-3 with TRBJ1-2; D not resolved. The clonotype was recovered from a male donor aged 60 or older with stage I lung adenocarcinoma. The sample in question was peripheral blood, obtained before any cancer treatment. CDR3 in amino acids: CASSQGASLNYGYTF. CDR3 sequence (DNA): TGCGCCAGCAGCCAAGGAGCAAGCCTTAACTATGGCTACACCTTC.